This section outlines one TCR beta chain sequence together with its context. Methods used by the authors: Estimation of nucleated cell counts was performed using reference gene primer amplification. Assay used: immunoSEQ multiplex PCR; TCRdb lists only in-frame clones, some missing. The V and J calls and clone size are taken from that table; D and trimming were inferred from the DNA. The sample has about 400,000 clones; nearly 90% are singletons. This CDR3 has 12 amino acids. Trimming pared 0 bases from V and 7 bases from J, leaving 6 bases between. Germline loops: CDR1 SEHNR, CDR2 FQNEAQ (reference sequence). This sample stems from a study of blood T cell repertoires in COVID-19. Overall study context: Samples of COVID-19 (acute and convalescent) were obtained from the United States, Italy and Spain.

Clinical histories supplied by participants themselves formed the basis of cohort assignment. The sequencing input was PBMCs or T cells enriched from blood (not recorded which). The origin of this receptor is a young woman who had recovered from COVID-19. J is TRBJ1-1 and V is TRBV7-9; D ambiguous. The CDR3 here is CASSLAPFEAFF. The CDR3, as DNA: TGTGCCAGCAGCTTAGCCCCGTTTGAAGCTTTCTTT. Supplemented by reference TRBV7-9 and TRBJ1-1, the full variable domain reads DTGVSQNPRHKITKRGQNVTFRCDPISEHNRLYWYRQTLGQGPEFLTYFQNEAQLEKSRLLSDRFSAERPKGSFSTLEIQRTEQGDSAMYLCASSLAPFEAFFGQGTRLTVV.